Included here is one T cell receptor beta chain sequence, with context. What it binds is unknown. Germline is not matched at one junction end, which may reflect a read error. The CDR3 runs to 14 residues. Germline CDR1 is PRHDT and CDR2 is FYEKMQ (reference sequence). These data belong to a study of response to subunit inactivated influenza vaccine. TCRdb re-called the RT-PCR reads with MiXCR, one entry per CDR3 protein. The sample lists 450,000 to 550,000 distinct CDR3 sequences; roughly 25% were seen once. Overall study results and limits: Researchers suggested that each seasonal influenza vaccination recruits few new T cells.

The sequence was obtained from a middle-aged man who received an inactivated influenza vaccine. Here the sequenced sample was CD4+ T cells sorted from PBMCs, taken 5 days after vaccination. The chain recombines TRBV13 with TRBJ2-1, with 9 positions matching TRBD2. The CDR3, as DNA: TGTGCCAGCAGCTTAGGGGGTGGTGGGACTAGCTTTGAATTC. It codes for CASSLGGGGTSFEF. Full variable domain (rest looked up from reference TRBV13 and TRBJ2-1): AAGVIQSPRHLIKEKRETATLKCYPIPRHDTVYWYQQGPGQDPQFLISFYEKMQSDKGSIPDRFSAQQFSDYHSELNMSSLELGDSALYFCASSLGGGGTSFEFGPGTRLTVL.